The 26 T cell receptor beta chains below were found in one sample sequenced in a study of blood T cell repertoires in COVID-19. Produced via immunoSEQ multiplex PCR; TCRdb's table is partial and in-frame only. Of about 110,000 clones listed, 80% to 90% are singletons. The sequenced sample consisted of peripheral blood. These receptors were taken from a woman over 75 with acute or convalescent COVID-19.

J is TRBJ2-5 and V is TRBV25-1; 8 positions agree with TRBD1. The CDR3 length is 15 residues. J gave up 2 bases and V 8 bases, and 10 bases lay outside the gene matches. Looked up from germline, CDR1 is MGHDK and CDR2 is SYGVNS. The CDR3 DNA reads TGTGCCAGCGGCAGGGCAGGGGGCTTTCAAGAGACCCAGTACTTC. Amino acid sequence: CASGRAGGFQETQYF.

The chain has TRBV5-1 and TRBJ1-2, with TRBD1 identical over 8 bases. The V and J ends lost 4 bases and 5 bases, in that order; junction bases with no gene match: 10. Germline CDR1 reads SGHRS; CDR2 reads YFSETQ. The CDR3 totals 15 residues. The CDR3 loop is CASSPTDRDRYGYTF. The CDR3 bases are TGCGCCAGCAGCCCCACGGACAGGGACCGTTATGGCTACACCTTC.

The chain links TRBV4-3 to TRBJ2-5, with 8 bases lining up with TRBD1. Germline CDR1 reads LGHNA; CDR2 reads YSLEER. CDR3 length: 15 amino acids. Trimming took 0 bases from V and 5 from J; bases not matched to a gene: 5. The CDR3 DNA is TGCGCCAGCAGCCAAGATCCAGGGGGCCTGGAGACCCAGTACTTC. This gives the protein CASSQDPGGLETQYF.

This chain uses TRBV28 with TRBJ1-3; 7 nucleotides agree with TRBD1. V shed 2 bases, J shed 3 bases, and the junction held 7 bases outside the gene matches. The CDR3 extends over 16 amino acids. In germline, CDR1 is MDHEN, CDR2 SYDVKM. The CDR3 DNA is TGTGCCAGCAGTTTAAGTCCCCGGACAGGTGGAAACACCATATATTTT. This codes for CASSLSPRTGGNTIYF.

This chain uses TRBV2 with TRBJ2-3; D is perhaps TRBD2 (5 bases). Germline V lookup: CDR1 SNHLY, CDR2 FYNNEI. V was pared by 3 bases and J by 1 base, with 11 bases between. CDR3 length: 15 amino acids. CDR3 sequence: CASSDMDSRTDTQYF. In DNA form, the CDR3 reads TGTGCCAGCAGTGACATGGACTCTCGCACAGATACGCAGTATTTT.

J is TRBJ1-6 and V is TRBV3-1 (or the pseudogene TRBV3-2); D is ambiguous. The CDR3 has 12 residues. Trimming took 3 bases from V and 9 from J, leaving 6 bases between them. The germline V gene encodes CDR1 LGHDT and CDR2 YNNKEL (reference sequence). CDR3 sequence reads: CASSQTSSPLHF. The CDR3 DNA is TGTGCCAGCAGCCAGACATCTTCACCCCTCCACTTT.

This clone was observed a handful of times. The chain combines TRBV7-9 with TRBJ1-4, with 8 bases identical to TRBD1. The CDR3 sequence is 14 residues long. Germline V gene data show CDR1 as SEHNR and CDR2 as FQNEAQ (reference sequence). J gave up 7 bases and V 5 bases, and 6 bases lay outside the gene matches. The CDR3 DNA reads TGTGCCAGCAGCGAAGACAGGGGAGGTGAAAAACTGTTTTTT. Translating it yields CASSEDRGGEKLFF.

This chain uses TRBV24-1 with TRBJ2-7; 9 bases are shared with TRBD1. J lost 5 bases, V lost 0 bases, and 7 bases had no gene match. The CDR3 loop spans 16 amino acids. Germline assignment: CDR1 KGHDR and CDR2 SFDVKD. The CDR3 loop reads CATSDLDRDRVHEQYF. DNA of the CDR3: TGTGCCACCAGTGATTTGGACCGGGACAGGGTCCACGAGCAGTACTTC.

The V call is TRBV28, the J call TRBJ2-2; TRBD2 matches 14 bases. V lost 4 bases to trimming and J lost 3 bases; unmatched junction nucleotides: 4. The CDR3 has 17 amino acids. Germline V gives CDR1 MDHEN, CDR2 SYDVKM. CDR3 loop: CASSSTSGGAYTGELFF. The DNA of the CDR3 is TGTGCCAGCAGTTCGACTAGCGGGGGGGCATACACCGGGGAGCTGTTTTTT.

This chain uses TRBV6-2 or TRBV6-3 with TRBJ1-5, with D possibly TRBD1 on 5 matching bases. V lost 6 bases and J lost 3, with 9 bases in between. CDR1 and CDR2 from the germline V gene are MNHEY and SVGEGT. The CDR3 is 13 amino acids. The CDR3: CASSGHNNQPQHF. CDR3 nucleotide sequence: TGTGCCAGCAGCGGACATAACAATCAGCCCCAGCATTTT.

This sequence joins TRBV6-2 or TRBV6-3 and TRBJ2-3; a weak D match, TRBD1 (5 bases). This CDR3 has 15 residues. V shed 4 bases and J shed 0 bases, with 11 bases lying between them. Germline lookup yields CDR1 MNHEY and CDR2 SVGEGT. CDR3 residues: CASSFQGSSTDTQYF. The DNA of the CDR3 is TGTGCCAGCAGTTTCCAGGGATCTAGCACAGATACGCAGTATTTT.

The rearrangement uses TRBV12-3 or TRBV12-4 and TRBJ2-1; D unresolved. The CDR3 length is 11 residues. V gave up 2 bases and J gave up 8 bases, with 4 bases separating them. The CDR3 DNA follows: TGTGCCAGCAGTTTACGCGATGAGCAGTTCTTC. This codes for CASSLRDEQFF.

The chain links TRBV10-3 to TRBJ1-1; D unresolved. Germline values: CDR1 ENHRY, CDR2 SYGVKD. The CDR3 contains 16 residues. Trimming took off 3 bases at V and 3 bases at J, with 17 bases between the two ends. As DNA, the CDR3 is TGTGCCATCAGTGAAGACACGCCAAGGTTTGACACTGAAGCTTTCTTT. This encodes CAISEDTPRFDTEAFF.

The chain's CDR3 is CASSSTGEGYTF. For the CDR3, the DNA is TGTGCCAGCAGTTCTACAGGGGAAGGCTACACCTTC. The rearrangement joins TRBV28 to TRBJ1-2; 7 positions match TRBD1. Germline values: CDR1 MDHEN, CDR2 SYDVKM. J gave up 8 bases and V 4 bases, and 4 bases lay outside the gene matches. The CDR3 covers 12 residues.

This clone was recorded only once. The rearrangement links TRBV7-2 to TRBJ1-2; 7 bases align to TRBD1. In germline, CDR1 is SGHTA, CDR2 FQGNSA. The CDR3 spans 16 residues. The J segment lost 0 bases and the V segment lost 1 base, leaving 5 bases of the junction unmatched. CDR3 amino acids: CASSLVSGTANYGYTF. CDR3 DNA: TGTGCCAGCAGCTTAGTTTCCGGGACAGCTAACTATGGCTACACCTTC.

The V call is TRBV5-1, the J call TRBJ1-1, with D possibly TRBD1 on 6 matching bases. V was shortened by 1 base and J by 2 bases, with 9 bases between the two germline ends. Per the germline V gene, CDR1 is SGHRS and CDR2 is YFSETQ. The CDR3 has 14 residues. CDR3 sequence reads: CASSLWGQNTEAFF. The CDR3 nucleotides read TGCGCCAGCAGCTTGTGGGGGCAAAACACTGAAGCTTTCTTT.

This rearrangement joins TRBV5-1 to TRBJ2-3, with TRBD2 identical over 7 bases. The CDR3 runs to 15 residues. With 7 bases clipped from V and 0 bases from J, the junction kept 8 bases outside the gene matches. The germline CDR1 and CDR2 sequences are SGHRS and YFSETQ. The CDR3 coding sequence is TGCGCCAGCTTCGCAGGGAGGGGCAGCACAGATACGCAGTATTTT. It encodes CASFAGRGSTDTQYF.

In its sample, this clone was seen once. V is TRBV2 and J is TRBJ2-1; 13 positions agree with TRBD2. Germline lookup yields CDR1 SNHLY and CDR2 FYNNEI. Losses at the gene ends were 6 bases for V and 4 bases for J; bases not matched to a gene: 3. The CDR3 runs to 15 residues. The CDR3 nucleotides are TGTGCCAGCAGGGAACTAGCGGGGGGGTACAATGAGCAGTTCTTC. It yields the protein CASRELAGGYNEQFF.

This clone was seen once. The CDR3 coding sequence is TGTGCCAGCAGCTTAGAGTTAGTCCCAGAGACCCAGTACTTC. It specifies CASSLELVPETQYF. The chain combines TRBV7-9 with TRBJ2-5; D is unresolved. V lost 1 base and J lost 4, with 10 bases in between. CDR1 and CDR2 (germline): SEHNR, FQNEAQ (reference sequence). The CDR3 length is 14 residues.

V gene TRBV7-2 combines with J gene TRBJ2-7; D ambiguous. From germline, CDR1 is SGHTA and CDR2 FQGNSA. This CDR3 contains 14 residues. The germline V and J ends were trimmed by 6 bases and 0 bases, with 12 bases remaining between them. This CDR3 is CASRETLSSYEQYF. The CDR3 region has the DNA TGTGCCAGCAGAGAGACACTTAGCTCCTACGAGCAGTACTTC.

This CDR3 reads CASSVDRGGEETQYF. The CDR3 DNA follows: TGTGCCAGCAGCGTAGATCGGGGGGGCGAAGAGACCCAGTACTTC. This chain uses TRBV9 with TRBJ2-5; 8 nucleotides agree with TRBD2. CDR3 size: 15 residues. The J segment lost 3 bases and the V segment lost 0 bases, leaving 4 bases of the junction unmatched. Germline CDR1 SGDLS, CDR2 YYNGEE.

The CDR3 loop reads CASSSTTGNTEAFF. The CDR3 DNA follows: TGTGCCAGCAGTTCAACTACAGGGAACACTGAAGCTTTCTTT. The chain couples TRBV27 to TRBJ1-1; D perhaps matches TRBD1 (5 bases). Trimming cost V 4 bases and J 1 base, with 10 bases left between them. The CDR3 extends over 14 amino acids. The germline V gene has CDR1 MNHEY and CDR2 SMNVEV (reference sequence).

This rearrangement joins TRBV28 to TRBJ2-2; unclear D gene. The CDR3 has 15 amino acids. The V end was cut by 3 bases, the J end by 1 base, with 9 bases between. Per germline, CDR1 MDHEN and CDR2 SYDVKM. CDR3 protein: CASSLAGMNTGELFF. The CDR3 region has the DNA TGTGCCAGCAGTTTGGCAGGAATGAACACCGGGGAGCTGTTTTTT.

This sequence joins TRBV4-3 and TRBJ2-1; D may be TRBD1 (5 bases). The germline CDR1 and CDR2 sequences are LGHNA and YSLEER. V lost 0 bases, J lost 9 bases, and 9 bases lay in between. The CDR3 is 13 residues long. The CDR3 DNA sequence: TGCGCCAGCAGCCAAGATGGGGCCTTTGAGCAGTTCTTC. Its protein product is CASSQDGAFEQFF.

This clone was detected only a few times. The chain uses TRBV4-1 and TRBJ1-6; unclear D gene. CDR3 length equals 15 residues. V was clipped by 3 bases and J by 4 bases, with 10 bases between them. Germline CDR1 is MGHRA and CDR2 is YSYEKL. The CDR3 is CASSQDGGYNSPLHF. CDR3 bases: TGCGCCAGCAGCCAGGACGGAGGTTATAATTCACCCCTCCACTTT.

This rearrangement joins TRBV6-1 to TRBJ1-2, with D perhaps matching TRBD1 (5 bases). With 3 bases removed from V and 7 bases from J, the gap between germline ends came to 18 bases. CDR3 length equals 15 residues. The germline V gene encodes CDR1 MNHNS and CDR2 SASEGT. The CDR3 DNA reads TGTGCCAGCAGTGAGTCCGGACAATGGTTAAGTGGCTACACCTTC. It codes for CASSESGQWLSGYTF.